This TCR beta chain was captured by sequencing in a study of blood T cell repertoires in COVID-19. Germline lookup yields CDR1 SGHKS and CDR2 YYEKEE (reference sequence). The germline V and J ends were trimmed by 7 bases and 5 bases, with 12 bases remaining between them. The CDR3 is 13 amino acids. Patients at the Seattle site were enrolled during active infection and followed longitudinally. Original handling: Reference gene primer amplification yielded estimated nucleated cell counts. Repertoires were generated with immunoSEQ multiplex PCR, while TCRdb's copy carries only in-frame clones and drops some. V and J calls and clone size are those listed in that table; D and trimming were worked out from the DNA. This sample yields roughly 410,000 clones, of which around 89% are seen a single time; less than 2% belongs to the top ten.

The sequencing sample was made of peripheral blood. The rearrangement joins TRBV5-5 to TRBJ1-4; TRBD1 might be the D (5 bases). The receptor comes from a woman in her 40s with COVID-19, enrolled during active disease. The CDR3 coding sequence is TGTGCCAGCTCGGCAGGGCCAAATGAAAAACTGTTTTTT. This sequence encodes CASSAGPNEKLFF.